This TCR beta chain is drawn from a study of T cells expressing NK-cell markers. The overall study: Sorted CD3+CD56+NKG2C+, CD3+CD56+NKG2C- and CD3+CD56-NKG2C+ T cells supplied TCR beta repertoires. Whole-study findings and limits: Dominant NKG2C+ clonotypes in a handful of donors made up roughly 1.0-7.5% of CD8+ T cells.

The germline V gene has CDR1 KGHSH and CDR2 LQKENI. CDR3 length: 16 residues. On this clonotype: As yet, its antigen is unknown.

Reanalyzing the 5' RACE reads, TCRdb keeps one entry per CDR3 protein, without DNA. The sample spans about 460,000 distinct CDR3 sequences; the ten largest clones claim under 1.5%. Sequenced material: blood T cells: a sorted CD56 or NKG2C T cell subset, CD4+ or CD8+ T cells, or bulk PBMC T cells (not recorded which). The clonotype originates from a woman in her forties or fifties in good health. This chain joins TRBV18 and TRBJ1-1; without DNA, the TCRdb call of TRBD1 cannot be checked. The CDR3 here is CASSPLTGTGGTEAFF.